These T cell receptor beta chains were read from a single sample in a study of blood T cells in healthy people across ages. TCRdb called the 5' RACE reads again in MiXCR, with one record for every CDR3 protein. The sample shows around 1.5 million distinct CDR3 sequences, roughly 30% of them seen only once. The sequenced material came from blood. These receptors were obtained from a woman in her twenties or thirties in good health. CDR3s include the opening cysteine and the closing phenylalanine or tryptophan. D genes are given only for firm matches. Clone size is not always given. Where it is, it says once, few, many or a class for expanded clones.

v_call	d_call	j_call	clone_size	cdr3_aa	cdr3_nt
TRBV6-5	-	TRBJ2-7	few	CASSSVPTGTGSYEQYF	TGTGCCAGCAGTTCGGTTCCGACCGGGACGGGGTCGTACGAGCAGTACTTC
TRBV12-2	-	TRBJ2-1	once	CASRYPGLAEETQFF	TGTGCAAGTCGCTACCCGGGACTAGCGGAAGAGACCCAGTTCTTC
TRBV7-9	-	TRBJ1-2	few	CASGPPGVYGYTF	TGTGCCAGCGGGCCCCCCGGGGTCTATGGCTACACCTTC
TRBV10-3	TRBD1	TRBJ2-7	-	CAISEWTGGNYEQYF	TGTGCCATCAGTGAGTGGACAGGGGGCAACTACGAGCAGTACTTC
TRBV7-9	-	TRBJ1-2	few	CASSFQTNRGYTF	TGTGCCAGCAGCTTTCAAACGAACAGGGGCTACACCTTC
TRBV27	TRBD1	TRBJ1-4	few	CASSLLQGDEKLFF	TGTGCCAGCAGTTTATTACAGGGGGATGAAAAACTGTTTTTT
TRBV4-1	-	TRBJ2-3	few	CASSQDPNTDTQYF	TGCGCCAGCAGCCAAGACCCCAACACAGATACGCAGTATTTT
TRBV11-2	-	TRBJ1-2	-	CASSQDRNYGHTF	TGTGCCAGCAGCCAGGACAGAAACTATGGCCACACCTTC
TRBV9	-	TRBJ1-2	few	CASSSEDRQYQYGYTF	TGTGCCAGCAGCTCAGAAGATAGGCAGTATCAATATGGCTACACCTTC
TRBV10-3	TRBD1	TRBJ2-5	many	CAIGTGVQETQYF	TGTGCCATCGGGACAGGGGTGCAAGAGACCCAGTACTTC
TRBV6-1	-	TRBJ1-1	few	CASSEIGATEAFF	TGTGCCAGCAGTGAAATAGGGGCCACTGAAGCTTTCTTT
TRBV3-1	-	TRBJ1-1	-	CASSQEPGTEAFF	TGTGCCAGCAGCCAAGAACCGGGCACTGAAGCTTTCTTT
TRBV20-1	TRBD2	TRBJ2-5	-	CSAEIAGGITQETQYF	TGCAGTGCTGAAATAGCGGGGGGGATTACCCAAGAGACCCAGTACTTC
TRBV29-1	TRBD1	TRBJ2-2	few	CSVRDSNTGELFF	TGCAGCGTCAGGGACAGCAACACCGGGGAGCTGTTTTTT
TRBV4-1	-	TRBJ2-2	-	CASSQDLWHSNTGELFF	TGCGCCAGCAGCCAAGATTTATGGCATTCGAACACCGGGGAGCTGTTTTTT
TRBV5-1	TRBD1	TRBJ2-5	-	CASGTGGALGETQYF	TGCGCCAGCGGAACAGGGGGCGCGTTAGGGGAGACCCAGTACTTC
TRBV19	TRBD2	TRBJ2-1	-	CASSFGGAGGSSYNEQFF	TGTGCCAGTAGTTTCGGAGGGGCGGGAGGGAGCTCCTACAATGAGCAGTTCTTC
TRBV7-7	-	TRBJ2-1	many	CASSKNSYNEQFF	TGTGCCAGCAGCAAGAACAGCTACAATGAGCAGTTCTTC
TRBV6-5	TRBD2	TRBJ2-7	few	CASSYARPGLAGGYEQYF	TGTGCCAGCAGTTACGCTCGTCCGGGACTAGCGGGAGGGTACGAGCAGTACTTC
TRBV28	-	TRBJ2-7	few	CASSLSSNDEQYF	TGTGCCAGCAGTTTATCTAGTAACGATGAGCAGTACTTC
TRBV13	-	TRBJ2-1	many	CASSLLYNEQFF	TGTGCCAGCAGCTTACTGTACAATGAGCAGTTCTTC